These 6 T cell receptor beta chains came from one sample sequenced in a study of graft-versus-host responses after intestinal transplantation. Here immunoSEQ multiplex PCR was the method, and the copy in TCRdb shows in-frame clones only, minus some. Of 39,000 or so clones listed, about 93% are singletons. No antigen has been assigned to these receptors. This sample comprised unstimulated CD8+ T cells sorted from spleen or lymph node cells, obtained before transplant. The receptor set was obtained from a human donor who was the organ donor for an intestinal transplant.

The genes are TRBV28 and TRBJ1-5; TRBD1 matches at 7 bases. CDR3 length: 17 residues. CDR1 MDHEN and CDR2 SYDVKM come from the germline V gene. Trimming took 3 bases from V and 3 from J; bases not matched to a gene: 11. The CDR3 loop reads CASSFMVGQTANQPQHF. CDR3 DNA sequence: TGTGCCAGCAGTTTTATGGTGGGACAGACCGCCAATCAGCCCCAGCATTTT.

The chain is built from TRBV6-5 and TRBJ2-7, with D maybe TRBD1 (6 bases). The germline V gene has CDR1 MNHEY and CDR2 SVGAGI. V gave up 4 bases and J gave up 2 bases, with 9 bases separating them. The CDR3 extends over 13 amino acids. CDR3 protein: CASSSTGPYEQYF. The CDR3 DNA reads TGTGCCAGCAGTTCGACAGGTCCCTACGAGCAGTACTTC.

V and J are TRBV13 and TRBJ2-3; TRBD1 or TRBD2 may be the D gene (5 bases each). V lost 0 bases and J lost 4, with 11 bases in between. The length of the CDR3 is 15 residues. The germline V gene has CDR1 PRHDT and CDR2 FYEKMQ (reference sequence). The DNA of the CDR3 is TGTGCCAGCAGCTTAGGGACAGAGGGCCCAGATACGCAGTATTTT. Protein: CASSLGTEGPDTQYF.

A single count supports this clone. The chain is built from TRBV6-6 and TRBJ2-3; tentatively, D is TRBD1 or TRBD2 (5 bases each). The CDR3 is made up of 16 amino acids. The V end lost 0 bases, the J end lost 2 bases, and 12 bases lay between the germline ends. The germline CDR1 and CDR2 sequences are MNHNY and SVGAGI (reference sequence). The CDR3: CASSYSPGRFTDTQYF. In DNA, the CDR3 is TGTGCCAGCAGTTACTCGCCGGGACGTTTCACAGATACGCAGTATTTT.

The rearrangement uses TRBV19 and TRBJ1-5; 7 bases map to TRBD1. The germline gives CDR1 LNHDA, CDR2 SQIVND (reference sequence). V lost 2 bases to trimming and J lost 2 bases; unmatched junction nucleotides: 3. This CDR3 spans 15 amino acids. The CDR3 DNA reads as TGTGCCAGTAGTATAAAAGGACAGGGCAATCAGCCCCAGCATTTT. Translation gives CASSIKGQGNQPQHF.

This clone occurred once. The chain couples TRBV11-2 to TRBJ2-2; D is unclear. The CDR3 sequence is 14 residues long. Trimming cost V 8 bases and J 0 bases, with 10 bases left between them. CDR1 is SGHAT, CDR2 FQNNGV, per germline. The CDR3 loop reads CASPRESNTGELFF. CDR3 nucleotide sequence: TGTGCCAGCCCGAGAGAGTCGAACACCGGGGAGCTGTTTTTT.